The 15 T cell receptor beta chains listed next were all sequenced from one sample in a study of control samples from healthy donors and cancer patients (dated by TCRdb to 2019 to 2021). The library was produced with the immunoSEQ multiplex PCR assay. TCRdb mirrors the immuneACCESS table, restricted to in-frame sequences. Some clones are absent from its copies; in checked studies, under half trace to an unresolved V gene, and the reason for the others is unknown. The sample records about 110,000 clones, around nine tenths of which are singletons. Roughly a sixth of the sample is taken by the ten largest. The sequenced material came from blood. The origin of the receptors is a woman aged 45-65 years in good health.

The V and J genes are TRBV5-1 and TRBJ2-2; 14 bases are a match to TRBD2. The ends lost 4 bases at V and 3 bases at J; junction bases unmatched: 8. The CDR3 consists of 18 residues. Germline CDR1 is SGHRS and CDR2 is YFSETQ. CDR3 in amino acids: CASSTRLAGGPDTGELFF. The CDR3 nucleotides read TGCGCCAGCAGCACGAGACTAGCGGGAGGGCCGGACACCGGGGAGCTGTTTTTT.

The chain links TRBV7-8 to TRBJ1-5; D is possibly TRBD1 (6 bases). The CDR3 has 15 amino acids. V was trimmed by 5 bases and J by 1 base, leaving 12 bases between them. Germline loops: CDR1 SGHVS, CDR2 FQNEAQ. The CDR3 DNA is TGTGCCAGCAGCCCCTTCAGGGGAAGCAATCAGCCCCAGCATTTT. It is translated as CASSPFRGSNQPQHF. Filled out from reference TRBV7-8 and TRBJ1-5, the complete variable domain reads GAGVSQSPRYKVAKRGQDVALRCDPISGHVSLFWYQQALGQGPEFLTYFQNEAQLDKSGLPSDRFFAERPEGSVSTLKIQRTQQEDSAVYLCASSPFRGSNQPQHFGDGTRLSIL.

The chain carries TRBV6-5 and TRBJ2-1, with 8 bases fitting TRBD1. Germline V gene data show CDR1 as MNHEY and CDR2 as SVGAGI. V lost 8 bases to trimming and J lost 7 bases; unmatched junction nucleotides: 4. This CDR3 is built from 12 residues. The CDR3 sequence is CASRDRKNEQFF. DNA of the CDR3: TGTGCCAGCCGGGACAGGAAGAATGAGCAGTTCTTC.

This clone is a singleton in its sample. The chain recombines TRBV11-2 with TRBJ2-1, with 11 bases that match TRBD1. V gave up 1 base and J gave up 2 bases; unmatched junction bases: 1. Germline V gene lookup returns CDR1 SGHAT and CDR2 FQNNGV. This CDR3 is 16 amino acids long. This CDR3 reads CASSLGGQGAYNEQFF. CDR3 DNA: TGTGCCAGCAGCTTAGGGGGACAGGGGGCCTACAATGAGCAGTTCTTC.

The chain uses TRBV7-3 and TRBJ2-5, with D tentatively TRBD1 or TRBD2 (5 bases each). The ends were cut back, 1 base at V and 7 bases at J, with 10 bases in the middle. The CDR3 contains 13 residues. Germline CDR1 is SGHTA and CDR2 is FQGTGA. CDR3 amino acids: CASSLMGEATQYF. CDR3 nucleotide sequence: TGTGCCAGCAGCTTAATGGGGGAAGCGACCCAGTACTTC.

V and J are TRBV5-5 and TRBJ2-1; D gene ambiguous. This CDR3 has 11 amino acids. Trimming shortened V by 5 bases and J by 8 bases, and 8 bases separated the two germline ends. Germline loops: CDR1 SGHKS, CDR2 YYEKEE (reference sequence). The CDR3 here is CASRDIDEQFF. The CDR3 DNA follows: TGTGCCAGCAGGGATATCGATGAGCAGTTCTTC.

J is TRBJ2-1 and V is TRBV5-1; D gene uncertain. Germline assignment: CDR1 SGHRS and CDR2 YFSETQ. The CDR3 runs to 16 residues. Trimming pared 3 bases from V and 9 bases from J, leaving 22 bases between. The CDR3 region is CASSSTGSGVQGEQFF. CDR3 sequence (DNA): TGCGCCAGCAGCTCGACCGGGTCAGGAGTGCAAGGTGAGCAGTTCTTC.

The chain couples TRBV11-2 to TRBJ1-6; D is unresolved. Germline V gene data show CDR1 as SGHAT and CDR2 as FQNNGV. Trimming removed 7 bases from V and 2 bases from J, with 12 bases in between. The CDR3 contains 15 residues. The DNA for the CDR3 is TGTGCCAGCACCTCCACCCCGGCCTATAATTCACCCCTCCACTTT. Residues: CASTSTPAYNSPLHF.

V usage is TRBV2 and J usage is TRBJ1-5; maybe TRBD1 (5 bases). The germline CDR1 and CDR2 sequences are SNHLY and FYNNEI. The CDR3 length is 15 residues. The V gene lost 6 bases and the J gene lost 1 base, with 13 bases spanning the gap. In DNA form, the CDR3 reads TGTGCCAGCAGGGGGGGGTTGCGGAGCAATCAGCCCCAGCATTTT. Translation: CASRGGLRSNQPQHF.

This clone came up once. The chain combines TRBV2 with TRBJ2-6; D is perhaps TRBD1 or TRBD2 (5 bases each). Germline V gene data show CDR1 as SNHLY and CDR2 as FYNNEI. Trimming stripped 10 bases from V and 10 bases from J, with 17 bases between. This CDR3 comprises 13 residues. CDR3 sequence reads: CANEGPTGNVLTF. DNA of the CDR3: TGTGCCAATGAGGGGCCCACCGGGAACGTCCTGACTTTC.

The chain links TRBV25-1 to TRBJ2-7, with 8 positions matching TRBD1. J lost 5 bases, V lost 3 bases, and 9 bases had no gene match. Germline CDR1 is MGHDK and CDR2 is SYGVNS. The CDR3 spans 15 residues. CDR3 sequence: CASSEGSGGHHEQYV. CDR3 nucleotide sequence: TGTGCCAGCAGTGAGGGATCAGGGGGCCACCACGAGCAGTACGTC.

The chain is built from TRBV19 and TRBJ1-5; D is unclear. The CDR3 loop spans 11 amino acids. V lost 4 bases and J 12 bases, leaving 10 bases between the germline ends. Germline CDR1 and CDR2: LNHDA and SQIVND (reference sequence). CDR3 sequence: CASSTTRDQHF. The CDR3 DNA sequence: TGTGCCAGTAGTACTACAAGAGACCAGCATTTT. Full variable domain (missing parts from reference TRBV19 and TRBJ1-5): DGGITQSPKYLFRKEGQNVTLSCEQNLNHDAMYWYRQDPGQGLRLIYYSQIVNDFQKGDIAEGYSVSREKKESFPLTVTSAQKNPTAFYLCASSTTRDQHFGDGTRLSIL.

The rearrangement links TRBV18 to TRBJ2-3, with TRBD2 matching 7 bases. The V segment lost 8 bases and the J segment 3 bases; nucleotides outside the gene matches: 8. This CDR3 region has 14 residues. Germline CDR1 is KGHSH and CDR2 is LQKENI. DNA of the CDR3: TGTGCCAGCCCCCCCGCTAGCGGAACAGATACGCAGTATTTT. Its protein is CASPPASGTDTQYF.

The CDR3 protein is CASSQNTGTNEKLFF. CDR3 DNA sequence: TGTGCCAGCAGCCAAAATACAGGAACTAATGAAAAACTGTTTTTT. The J gene is TRBJ1-4, the V gene TRBV14, with D perhaps matching TRBD1 (5 bases). The V gene's germline CDR1 is SGHDN and CDR2 FVKESK. Between the trimmed V and J ends, which lost 2 bases and 1 base, there was a span of 8 bases. The CDR3 runs 15 residues.

The chain employs TRBV7-9 and TRBJ1-1, with 7 positions matching TRBD1. The CDR3 extends over 16 amino acids. The germline V gene has CDR1 SEHNR and CDR2 FQNEAQ (reference sequence). The V segment lost 5 bases and the J segment 1 base; nucleotides outside the gene matches: 10. The CDR3 nucleotides read TGTGCCAGCAGCCGAACAGACAGGGCGAAGAACACTGAAGCTTTCTTT. It translates to CASSRTDRAKNTEAFF.